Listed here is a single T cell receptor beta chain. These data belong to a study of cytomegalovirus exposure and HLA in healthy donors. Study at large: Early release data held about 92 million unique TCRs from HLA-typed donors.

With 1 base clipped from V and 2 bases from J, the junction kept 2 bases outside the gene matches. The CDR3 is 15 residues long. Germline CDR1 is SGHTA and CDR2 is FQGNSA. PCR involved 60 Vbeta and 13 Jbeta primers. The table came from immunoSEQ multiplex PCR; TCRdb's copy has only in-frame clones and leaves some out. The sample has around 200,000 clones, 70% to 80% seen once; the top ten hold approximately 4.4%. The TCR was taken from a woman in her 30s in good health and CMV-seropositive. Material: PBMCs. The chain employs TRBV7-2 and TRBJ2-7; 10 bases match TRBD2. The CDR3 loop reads CASSLDSGGTYEQYF. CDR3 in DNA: TGTGCCAGCAGCTTAGATAGCGGGGGGACCTACGAGCAGTACTTC.